This TCR beta chain came from a study of post-analysis software for immune sequencing data. Findings of the study overall: F measure clustering grouped samples strongly by preparation batch. Relative to controls, patients had roughly five TRBV segments at higher frequency, with TRBV5-6, TRBV5-1 and TRBV20-1 among these.

The TCR beta cDNA libraries carried unique molecular identifiers. TCRdb reprocessed the PCR reads via MiXCR and lists one record per CDR3 protein. The sample carries roughly 670,000 distinct CDR3 sequences, approximately 59% recorded once. For this clonotype: What it recognizes is unknown.

CDR1 MNHEY and CDR2 SVGAGI come from the germline V gene. This CDR3 has 16 residues. Trimming took 2 bases from V and 2 from J; bases not matched to a gene: 6. The J gene is TRBJ2-3, the V gene TRBV6-5; 8 bases map to TRBD2. This TCR came from a girl aged 2 to 10 with multiple sclerosis. Specimen: blood. This CDR3 is CASSYALAGATDTQYF. CDR3 nucleotides: TGTGCCAGCAGTTACGCGCTAGCGGGCGCCACAGATACGCAGTATTTT.